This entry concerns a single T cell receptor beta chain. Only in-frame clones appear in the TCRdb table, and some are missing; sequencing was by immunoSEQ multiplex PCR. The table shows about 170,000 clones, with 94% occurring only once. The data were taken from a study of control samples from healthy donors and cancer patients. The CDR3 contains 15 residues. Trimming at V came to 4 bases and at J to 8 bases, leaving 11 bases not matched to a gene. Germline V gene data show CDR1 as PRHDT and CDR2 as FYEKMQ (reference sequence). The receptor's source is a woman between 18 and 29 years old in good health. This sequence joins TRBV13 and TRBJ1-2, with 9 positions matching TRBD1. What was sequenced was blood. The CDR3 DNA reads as TGTGCCAGCAGCTCTATGGACAGGGGCCCGGGGGGCTACACCTTC. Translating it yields CASSSMDRGPGGYTF.